The present T cell receptor (beta chain) was sequenced within a study of CD4 T cells in relation to SARS-CoV-2 and coronaviruses. Study as a whole: Crossreactive spike epitopes shared across donors were mapped to their HLA restriction.

The germline gives CDR1 DFQATT, CDR2 SNEGSKA (reference sequence). The CDR3 contains 14 residues. With 3 bases removed from V and 7 bases from J, the gap between germline ends came to 18 bases. As to this clone: The antigen is unknown.

Study-wide points: SARS-CoV-2-driven expansion was significantly weaker in crossreactive than monoreactive clones.

Assay: immunoSEQ multiplex PCR; the TCRdb copy retains only in-frame clones and omits some. The sample yields more than 35,000 clones, 60% to 85% seen once. The source is an adult with COVID-19. Sequencing input: memory CD4+ T cells from PBMCs, cultured in vitro. The chain uses TRBV20-1 and TRBJ1-1, with D possibly TRBD1 on 6 matching bases. The CDR3 sequence: CSASDMQGPVEAFF. CDR3 coding DNA: TGCAGTGCTAGTGACATGCAGGGGCCGGTTGAAGCTTTCTTT.